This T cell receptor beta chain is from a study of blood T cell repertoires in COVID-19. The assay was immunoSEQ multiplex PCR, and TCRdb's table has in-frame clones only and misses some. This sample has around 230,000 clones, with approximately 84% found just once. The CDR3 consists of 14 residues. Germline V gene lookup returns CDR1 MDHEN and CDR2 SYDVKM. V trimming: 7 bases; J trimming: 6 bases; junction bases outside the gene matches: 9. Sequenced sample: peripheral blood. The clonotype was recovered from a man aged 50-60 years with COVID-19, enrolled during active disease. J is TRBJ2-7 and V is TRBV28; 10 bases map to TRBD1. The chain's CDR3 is CASKTPGTGVEQYF. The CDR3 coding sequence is TGTGCCAGCAAAACCCCCGGGACAGGGGTCGAGCAGTACTTC.